The sequence of this TCR beta chain was determined in a study of CD8 T cells in Susac syndrome. The CDR3 contains 16 residues. With 2 bases clipped from V and 5 bases from J, the junction kept 6 bases outside the gene matches. The germline CDR1 and CDR2 sequences are MDHEN and SYDVKM. Random hexamers were used to reverse transcribe the RNA input (about 0.5 to 1 ug). MiXCR, run by TCRdb on the immunoSEQ multiplex PCR reads, gives a single entry per CDR3 protein. The sample includes roughly 160,000 distinct CDR3 sequences, around 94% of them seen just once. Input material: CD4+ T cells from PBMCs. This chain links TRBV28 with TRBJ2-1; 10 positions agree with TRBD2. This TCR was recovered from a human donor in good health. The CDR3 here is CASSLSSGGINNEQFF. CDR3 DNA: TGTGCCAGCAGTTTAAGTAGCGGGGGGATAAACAATGAGCAGTTCTTC.